This note documents a single T cell receptor beta chain sequence. Per the original data handling: Nucleated cell number was recorded as an estimate derived from reference gene primer amplification. TCRdb keeps only in-frame clones here, not all; method: immunoSEQ multiplex PCR. For V, J and clone size, that table is used; D and trimming come from the DNA. The profile shows around 220,000 clones, approximately 84% of them singletons. The data originate from a study of blood T cell repertoires in COVID-19. Whole-study context: Spain, Italy and the United States supplied samples that represented acute and convalescent COVID-19. From T cells, B-cell-depleted T cells, or PBMCs came the material, which was cDNA or gDNA.

The CDR3 has 13 residues. The germline V gene has CDR1 LGHDT and CDR2 YNNKEL (reference sequence). V was cut by 1 base and J by 8 bases, with 6 bases left in between. The genes are TRBV3-1 (or the pseudogene TRBV3-2) and TRBJ1-6; D is uncertain. This clonotype was obtained from a man in his forties with active or convalescent COVID-19. The sequenced material came from peripheral blood. CDR3 protein: CASSQGSDSPLHF. As DNA, the CDR3 is TGTGCCAGCAGCCAAGGATCGGATTCACCCCTCCACTTT.